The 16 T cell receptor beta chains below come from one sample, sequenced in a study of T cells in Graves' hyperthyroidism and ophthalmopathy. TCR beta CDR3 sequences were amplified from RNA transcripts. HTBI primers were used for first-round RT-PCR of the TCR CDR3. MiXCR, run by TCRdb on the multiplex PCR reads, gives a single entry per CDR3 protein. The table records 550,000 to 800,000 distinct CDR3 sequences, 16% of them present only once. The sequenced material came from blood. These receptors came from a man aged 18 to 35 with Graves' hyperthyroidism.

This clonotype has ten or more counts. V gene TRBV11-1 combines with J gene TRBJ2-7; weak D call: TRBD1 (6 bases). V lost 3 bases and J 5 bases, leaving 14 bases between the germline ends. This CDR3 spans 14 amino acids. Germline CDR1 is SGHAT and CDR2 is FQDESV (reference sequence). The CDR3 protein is CASSLGAALHEQYF. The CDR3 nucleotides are TGTGCCAGCAGCTTGGGGGCCGCGCTCCACGAGCAGTACTTC.

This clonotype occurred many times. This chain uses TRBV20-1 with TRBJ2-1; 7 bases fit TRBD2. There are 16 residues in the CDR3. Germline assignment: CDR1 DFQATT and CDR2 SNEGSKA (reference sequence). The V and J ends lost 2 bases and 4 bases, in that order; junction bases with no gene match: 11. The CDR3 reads CSARSPASGMYNEQFF. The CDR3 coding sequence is TGCAGTGCTAGATCCCCGGCTAGCGGAATGTACAATGAGCAGTTCTTC.

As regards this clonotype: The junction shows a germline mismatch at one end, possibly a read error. In nucleotides, the CDR3 is TGCGTCAGCAGCCCGGGACTACAAAACACCGGGGAGCTGTTTTTT. Amino acid sequence: CVSSPGLQNTGELFF. This sequence joins TRBV9 and TRBJ2-2, with TRBD2 matching 7 bases. Germline V gene data show CDR1 as SGDLS and CDR2 as YYNGEE. CDR3 length: 15 residues.

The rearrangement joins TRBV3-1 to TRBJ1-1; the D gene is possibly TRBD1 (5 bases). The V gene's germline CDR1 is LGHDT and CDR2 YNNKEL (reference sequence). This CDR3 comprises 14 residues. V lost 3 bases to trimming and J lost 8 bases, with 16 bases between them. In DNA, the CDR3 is TGTGCCAGCAGCCAGCCCGGGGGGGTTGAGGAAGCTTTCTTT. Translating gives CASSQPGGVEEAFF. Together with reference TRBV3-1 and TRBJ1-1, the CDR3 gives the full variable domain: DTAVSQTPKYLVTQMGNDKSIKCEQNLGHDTMYWYKQDSKKFLKIMFSYNNKELIINETVPNRFSPKSPDKAHLNLHINSLELGDSAVYFCASSQPGGVEEAFFGQGTRLTVV.

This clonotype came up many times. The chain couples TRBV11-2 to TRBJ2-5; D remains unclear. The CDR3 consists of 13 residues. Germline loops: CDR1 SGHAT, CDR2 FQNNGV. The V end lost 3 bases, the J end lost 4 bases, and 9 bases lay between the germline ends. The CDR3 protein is CASSFGPGETQYF. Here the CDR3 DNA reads TGTGCCAGCAGCTTCGGACCAGGAGAGACCCAGTACTTC.

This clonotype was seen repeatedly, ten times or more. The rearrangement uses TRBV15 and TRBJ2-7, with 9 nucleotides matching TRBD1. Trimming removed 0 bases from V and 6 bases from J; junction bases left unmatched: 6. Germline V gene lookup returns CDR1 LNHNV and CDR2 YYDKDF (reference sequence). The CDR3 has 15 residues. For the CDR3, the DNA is TGTGCCACCAGCAGAGAAGGGACAGGGAGTGCCGAGCAGTACTTC. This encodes CATSREGTGSAEQYF. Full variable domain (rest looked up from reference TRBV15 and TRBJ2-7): DAMVIQNPRYQVTQFGKPVTLSCSQTLNHNVMYWYQQKSSQAPKLLFHYYDKDFNNEADTPDNFQSRRPNTSFCFLDIRSPGLGDTAMYLCATSREGTGSAEQYFGPGTRLTVT.

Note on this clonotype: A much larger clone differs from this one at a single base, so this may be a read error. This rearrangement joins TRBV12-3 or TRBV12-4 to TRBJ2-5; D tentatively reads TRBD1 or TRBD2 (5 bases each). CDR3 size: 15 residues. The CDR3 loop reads CASSFTGLSRETQCF. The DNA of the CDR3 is TGTGCCAGCAGTTTTACAGGACTGTCCCGAGAGACCCAGTGCTTC.

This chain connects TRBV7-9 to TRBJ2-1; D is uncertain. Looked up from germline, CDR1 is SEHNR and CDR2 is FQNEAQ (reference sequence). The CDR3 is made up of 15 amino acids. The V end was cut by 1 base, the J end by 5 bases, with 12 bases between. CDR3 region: CASSLDGRAHNEQFF. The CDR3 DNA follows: TGTGCCAGCAGCTTAGATGGTCGGGCCCACAATGAGCAGTTCTTC.

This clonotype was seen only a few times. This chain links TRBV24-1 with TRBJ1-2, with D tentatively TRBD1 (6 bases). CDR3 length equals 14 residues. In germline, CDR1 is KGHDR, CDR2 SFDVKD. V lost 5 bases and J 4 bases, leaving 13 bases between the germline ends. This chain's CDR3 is CATSAEDSIYGYTF. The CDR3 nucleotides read TGTGCCACCAGTGCTGAGGACAGTATCTATGGCTACACCTTC.

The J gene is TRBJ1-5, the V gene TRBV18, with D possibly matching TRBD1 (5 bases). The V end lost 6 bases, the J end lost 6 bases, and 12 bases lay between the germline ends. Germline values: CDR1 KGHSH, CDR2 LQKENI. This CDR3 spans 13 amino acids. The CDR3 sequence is CASSGARGQPQHF. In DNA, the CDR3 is TGTGCCAGCTCTGGGGCTCGGGGTCAGCCCCAGCATTTT.

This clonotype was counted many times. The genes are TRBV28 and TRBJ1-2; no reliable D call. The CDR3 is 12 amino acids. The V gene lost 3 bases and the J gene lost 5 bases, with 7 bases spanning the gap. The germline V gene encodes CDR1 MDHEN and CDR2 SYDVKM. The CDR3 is CASSFNRYGYTF. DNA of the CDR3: TGTGCCAGCAGTTTCAATAGATATGGCTACACCTTC.

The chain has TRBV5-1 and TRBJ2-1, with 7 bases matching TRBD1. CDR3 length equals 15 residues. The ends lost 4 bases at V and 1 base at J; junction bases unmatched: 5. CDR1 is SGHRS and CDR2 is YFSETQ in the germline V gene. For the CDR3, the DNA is TGCGCCAGCAGCCTAATGACAGGGTCCTACAATGAGCAGTTCTTC. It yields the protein CASSLMTGSYNEQFF.

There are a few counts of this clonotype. This CDR3 is CATSRGVSGANVLTF. In DNA, the CDR3 is TGTGCCACCAGCAGAGGTGTCTCTGGGGCCAACGTCCTGACTTTC. V gene TRBV15 combines with J gene TRBJ2-6, with D uncertain. Trimming pared 1 base from V and 0 bases from J, leaving 4 bases between. The CDR3 length is 15 residues. Germline loops: CDR1 LNHNV, CDR2 YYDKDF (reference sequence).

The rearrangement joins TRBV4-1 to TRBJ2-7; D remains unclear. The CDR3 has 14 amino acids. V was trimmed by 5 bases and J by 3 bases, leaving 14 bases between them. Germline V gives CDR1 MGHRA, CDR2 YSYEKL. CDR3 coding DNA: TGCGCCAGCAGCAGACGCCCAGACAACTACGAGCAGTACTTC. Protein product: CASSRRPDNYEQYF.

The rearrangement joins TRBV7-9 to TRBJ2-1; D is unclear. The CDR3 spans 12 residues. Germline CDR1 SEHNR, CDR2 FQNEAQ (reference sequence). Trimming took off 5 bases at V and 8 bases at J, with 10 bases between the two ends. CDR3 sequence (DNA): TGTGCCAGCAGCAGAGGACGAGATGAGCAGTTCTTC. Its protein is CASSRGRDEQFF.

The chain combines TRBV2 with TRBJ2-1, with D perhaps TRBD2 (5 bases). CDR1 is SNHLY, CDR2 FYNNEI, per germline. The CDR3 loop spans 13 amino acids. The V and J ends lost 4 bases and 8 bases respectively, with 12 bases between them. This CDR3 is CASSVTGTHEQFF. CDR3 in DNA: TGTGCCAGCAGTGTTACGGGAACCCATGAGCAGTTCTTC.